The next 27 T cell receptor beta chains were all read from a single sample in a study of cytomegalovirus exposure and HLA in healthy donors (TCRdb year 2017). The receptor library was made with the immunoSEQ multiplex PCR assay. TCRdb took this table from immuneACCESS and kept in-frame rearrangements with V and J called. Such tables lack part of the clones; where checked against another copy, unresolved V genes explain under half of the gap, and the rest is unexplained. The sample table contains 95,000 to 150,000 clones; only one count was recorded for 89% of them. Around 1.1% of the sample lies in the top ten. Sequences were obtained from PBMCs. These receptors were obtained from a woman aged 18-29 years in good health and CMV-seronegative.

The chain carries TRBV30 and TRBJ2-7; TRBD2 matches at 11 bases. Trimming removed 4 bases from V and 0 bases from J; junction bases left unmatched: 5. The CDR3 covers 15 residues. Germline V gene data show CDR1 as GTSNPN and CDR2 as SVGIG (reference sequence). CDR3 sequence reads: CAWTPGLADSYEQYF. CDR3 bases: TGTGCCTGGACCCCGGGACTAGCGGACTCCTACGAGCAGTACTTC.

The V and J genes are TRBV18 and TRBJ1-4; D gene ambiguous. Germline loops: CDR1 KGHSH, CDR2 LQKENI. This CDR3 has 15 residues. V gave up 5 bases and J gave up 3 bases, with 13 bases separating them. The CDR3 sequence: CASSASWSANEKLFF. In DNA form, the CDR3 reads TGTGCCAGCTCAGCGAGCTGGTCGGCTAATGAAAAACTGTTTTTT.

The chain uses TRBV5-1 and TRBJ1-3; D uncertain. CDR3 length: 15 amino acids. Trimming stripped 0 bases from V and 0 bases from J, with 7 bases between. The germline CDR1 and CDR2 sequences are SGHRS and YFSETQ. Here the CDR3 reads CASSLDGNSGNTIYF. The CDR3 region has the DNA TGCGCCAGCAGCTTGGATGGCAACTCTGGAAACACCATATATTTT.

The chain recombines TRBV15 with TRBJ1-4, with D possibly matching TRBD1 (6 bases). The CDR3 contains 15 residues. Deletions cut 5 bases from V and 3 bases from J, with 13 bases between. Germline CDR1 LNHNV, CDR2 YYDKDF (reference sequence). DNA of the CDR3: TGTGCCACCAGCGGTACAGGGAGTCCTAATGAAAAACTGTTTTTT. Its protein is CATSGTGSPNEKLFF.

This clone was seen a single time. This chain uses TRBV28 with TRBJ1-5; TRBD1 matches at 7 bases. V trimming: 2 bases; J trimming: 4 bases; junction bases outside the gene matches: 5. The germline V gene encodes CDR1 MDHEN and CDR2 SYDVKM. CDR3 length: 15 amino acids. CDR3 region: CASSLGTATNQPQHF. The CDR3 nucleotides are TGTGCCAGCAGTTTAGGGACAGCTACTAATCAGCCCCAGCATTTT.

The genes are TRBV2 and TRBJ2-3, with 8 bases fitting TRBD1. There are 15 residues in the CDR3. Germline loops: CDR1 SNHLY, CDR2 FYNNEI. The trim removed 7 bases at V and 0 bases at J, leaving 6 bases unmatched. In nucleotides, the CDR3 is TGTGCCAGCACGGGACAGGTTTTTAGCACAGATACGCAGTATTTT. It specifies CASTGQVFSTDTQYF.

The genes are TRBV19 and TRBJ2-7; TRBD2 matches at 13 bases. Germline-derived CDR1 and CDR2 are LNHDA and SQIVND (reference sequence). J was trimmed by 4 bases and V by 5 bases; bases with no gene match: 2. The length of the CDR3 is 14 residues. CDR3 in DNA: TGTGCCAGTAGTTGGACTAGCGGGAGTTACGAGCAGTACTTC. Encoded protein: CASSWTSGSYEQYF.

This clone has only one observation. V is TRBV15 and J is TRBJ2-7; TRBD2 aligns across 9 bases. The CDR3 is 14 amino acids. Germline V gene sequence: CDR1 LNHNV, CDR2 YYDKDF (reference sequence). V lost 1 base and J lost 6; bases outside the gene matches: 4. The CDR3: CATSRVSGSAEQYF. CDR3 nucleotide sequence: TGTGCCACCAGCAGAGTTAGCGGGAGTGCCGAGCAGTACTTC.

The chain uses TRBV30 and TRBJ1-5; 8 bases align to TRBD1. CDR3 length: 14 residues. The trim removed 1 base at V and 7 bases at J, leaving 6 bases unmatched. Per germline, CDR1 GTSNPN and CDR2 SVGIG (reference sequence). DNA of the CDR3: TGTGCCTGGAGTGGGCAGGGGGCTTGGCAGCCCCAGCATTTT. It yields the protein CAWSGQGAWQPQHF.

This chain connects TRBV28 to TRBJ1-5; no clear D. The CDR3 contains 16 residues. Between the trimmed V and J ends, which lost 2 bases and 4 bases, there was a span of 15 bases. CDR1 is MDHEN and CDR2 is SYDVKM in the germline V gene. The chain's CDR3 is CASSLMRVDLNQPQHF. CDR3 DNA: TGTGCCAGCAGTTTAATGAGGGTGGATTTAAATCAGCCCCAGCATTTT. Variable domain in full (rest from reference TRBV28 and TRBJ1-5): DVKVTQSSRYLVKRTGEKVFLECVQDMDHENMFWYRQDPGLGLRLIYFSYDVKMKEKGDIPEGYSVSREKKERFSLILESASTNQTSMYLCASSLMRVDLNQPQHFGDGTRLSIL.

V is TRBV30 and J is TRBJ1-4, with a weak D call TRBD1 (6 bases). V was pared by 3 bases and J by 4 bases, with 9 bases between. Germline V gene data show CDR1 as GTSNPN and CDR2 as SVGIG (reference sequence). The length of the CDR3 is 13 residues. The CDR3 protein is CAWRTGNNEKLFF. The CDR3 DNA reads as TGTGCCTGGAGGACAGGAAATAATGAAAAACTGTTTTTT.

This chain links TRBV9 with TRBJ1-2, with TRBD1 identical over 9 bases. Germline V CDR1 and CDR2: SGDLS, YYNGEE. Trimming removed 3 bases from V and 7 bases from J; junction bases left unmatched: 7. The CDR3 consists of 14 residues. The CDR3 spells CASSATGGTRGYTF. CDR3 sequence (DNA): TGTGCCAGCAGCGCTACAGGGGGCACGCGTGGCTACACCTTC.

The CDR3, as DNA: TGTGCCAGCAGAACCCTGGGCGGGGTAAGCTCCTACGAGCAGTACTTC. Its protein is CASRTLGGVSSYEQYF. V is TRBV27 and J is TRBJ2-7; tentative D call: TRBD2 (6 bases). The length of the CDR3 is 16 residues. Trimming removed 6 bases from V and 0 bases from J, with 18 bases in between. Germline values: CDR1 MNHEY, CDR2 SMNVEV (reference sequence).

The V gene is TRBV4-1, the J gene TRBJ2-6; possible D gene TRBD1, 6 bases. CDR1 MGHRA and CDR2 YSYEKL come from the germline V gene. The CDR3 consists of 16 residues. V was pared by 3 bases and J by 4 bases, with 13 bases between. This CDR3 reads CASSHPTGRGANVLTF. The CDR3 coding sequence is TGCGCCAGCAGCCACCCTACAGGGCGGGGGGCCAACGTCCTGACTTTC.

This rearrangement joins TRBV6-5 to TRBJ2-2; D uncertain. Germline loops: CDR1 MNHEY, CDR2 SVGAGI. The CDR3 covers 12 residues. Trimming left V 9 bases short and J 0 bases short, with 5 bases between. The CDR3, as DNA: TGTGCCAGTTTCACGAACACCGGGGAGCTGTTTTTT. Amino acids: CASFTNTGELFF.

CDR3 sequence: CASSPQGLNGELFF. The CDR3 nucleotides read TGTGCCAGCAGTCCACAGGGATTGAACGGGGAGCTGTTTTTT. V usage is TRBV6-4 and J usage is TRBJ2-2; tentatively, D is TRBD1 (6 bases). The CDR3 is made up of 14 amino acids. Per the germline V gene, CDR1 is MRHNA and CDR2 is SNTAGT. Trimming cost V 5 bases and J 7 bases, with 14 bases left between them.

The chain couples TRBV7-6 to TRBJ2-1, with 10 bases fitting TRBD2. Germline CDR1 is SGHVS and CDR2 is FNYEAQ. With V trimmed by 1 base and J by 6 bases, 3 bases remained unmatched. The CDR3 is 15 amino acids. Here the CDR3 reads CASSLVASGGNEQFF. The CDR3 DNA is TGTGCCAGCAGCTTAGTCGCTAGCGGGGGCAATGAGCAGTTCTTC.

The chain couples TRBV11-2 to TRBJ2-5; 7 nucleotides line up with TRBD2. Germline V lookup: CDR1 SGHAT, CDR2 FQNNGV. Unmatched junction bases numbered 10, after V lost 6 bases and J lost 3 bases. This CDR3 contains 15 residues. CDR3 residues: CASRPPPSGEETQYF. Here the CDR3 DNA reads TGTGCCAGCAGACCACCTCCCAGCGGGGAAGAGACCCAGTACTTC.

V gene TRBV2 combines with J gene TRBJ1-1; D gene uncertain. Germline CDR1 and CDR2: SNHLY and FYNNEI. With 2 bases removed from V and 13 bases from J, the gap between germline ends came to 11 bases. This CDR3 comprises 11 residues. CDR3 loop: CASSESSSVFF. Written as DNA, the CDR3 is TGTGCCAGCAGTGAATCCTCTTCTGTTTTCTTT.

The chain has TRBV27 and TRBJ2-6, with 7 bases lining up with TRBD1. The CDR3 contains 15 residues. CDR1 and CDR2 (germline): MNHEY, SMNVEV (reference sequence). The junction had 5 bases not matched to a gene; V was cut back by 5 bases and J by 4 bases. Here the CDR3 reads CASSRTGAGANVLTF. CDR3 sequence (DNA): TGTGCCAGCAGTCGCACAGGGGCCGGGGCCAACGTCCTGACTTTC. Filled out from reference TRBV27 and TRBJ2-6, the complete variable domain reads EAQVTQNPRYLITVTGKKLTVTCSQNMNHEYMSWYRQDPGLGLRQIYYSMNVEVTDKGDVPEGYKVSRKEKRNFPLILESPSPNQTSLYFCASSRTGAGANVLTFGAGSRLTVL.

This clone was found a few times. V usage is TRBV6-1 and J usage is TRBJ2-5, with 10 bases that match TRBD1. The germline V gene has CDR1 MNHNS and CDR2 SASEGT. After removal of 5 bases from V and 8 bases from J, the junction contained 8 bases not matched to a gene. The CDR3 has 14 residues. The CDR3 nucleotides are TGTGCCAGCAGTTGGGACAGGGGCCCCGGTACCCAGTACTTC. Amino acid sequence: CASSWDRGPGTQYF.

The genes are TRBV18 and TRBJ1-1; no reliable D call. The CDR3 extends over 14 amino acids. Trimming cost V 5 bases and J 3 bases, with 13 bases left between them. The germline V gene encodes CDR1 KGHSH and CDR2 LQKENI. CDR3 sequence: CASSSNEQYTEAFF. The CDR3 nucleotides read TGTGCCAGCTCATCCAATGAACAGTACACTGAAGCTTTCTTT.

The chain combines TRBV29-1 with TRBJ2-7; TRBD2 matches at 14 bases. In germline, CDR1 is SQVTM, CDR2 ANQGSEA. The CDR3 has 15 residues. V gave up 4 bases and J gave up 2 bases; unmatched junction bases: 4. CDR3 residues: CSVAPGLAGAYEQYF. DNA for the CDR3: TGCAGCGTTGCACCGGGACTAGCGGGAGCCTACGAGCAGTACTTC.

This chain uses TRBV6-5 with TRBJ1-2; tentative D call: TRBD1 (5 bases). V gave up 6 bases and J gave up 6 bases, with 14 bases separating them. CDR3 size: 13 residues. Germline V gene data show CDR1 as MNHEY and CDR2 as SVGAGI. CDR3: CASRPTASDGYTF. CDR3 bases: TGTGCCAGCAGACCGACAGCGTCTGATGGCTACACCTTC.

The chain couples TRBV30 to TRBJ1-1; possibly TRBD1 for D (5 bases). CDR1 is GTSNPN and CDR2 is SVGIG in the germline V gene (reference sequence). This CDR3 is built from 13 residues. The ends were cut back, 5 bases at V and 0 bases at J, with 10 bases in the middle. The CDR3 here is CAWGRQLNTEAFF. CDR3 sequence (DNA): TGTGCCTGGGGAAGACAGCTGAACACTGAAGCTTTCTTT.

J is TRBJ1-2 and V is TRBV28, with 8 bases matching TRBD1. V lost 5 bases, J lost 4 bases, and 6 bases stayed unmatched. This CDR3 spans 14 amino acids. Germline V gene data show CDR1 as MDHEN and CDR2 as SYDVKM. CDR3 amino acids: CASSPAQGAYGYTF. The DNA for the CDR3 is TGTGCCAGCAGTCCGGCCCAGGGGGCCTATGGCTACACCTTC.

The chain has TRBV28 and TRBJ2-1; 8 nucleotides line up with TRBD2. The CDR3 is 16 amino acids. V lost 8 bases and J lost 5; bases outside the gene matches: 14. Germline CDR1 MDHEN, CDR2 SYDVKM. CDR3 DNA: TGTGCCAGCGGCCCTCCGGAGCGGGGGTTAGACAATGAGCAGTTCTTC. The encoded protein is CASGPPERGLDNEQFF. The full variable domain, in which reference TRBV28 and TRBJ2-1 provide the parts outside the CDR3, is DVKVTQSSRYLVKRTGEKVFLECVQDMDHENMFWYRQDPGLGLRLIYFSYDVKMKEKGDIPEGYSVSREKKERFSLILESASTNQTSMYLCASGPPERGLDNEQFFGPGTRLTVL.